The 9 T cell receptor beta chains listed next were all sequenced from one sample in a study of blood T cell repertoires in COVID-19. Some clones are missing from TCRdb's copy, which holds only in-frame ones; the method was immunoSEQ multiplex PCR. The table includes roughly 240,000 clones, 87% detected once. Sequenced sample: PBMCs or T cells enriched from blood (not recorded which). These receptors originate from a woman in her twenties or thirties with acute COVID-19.

The rearrangement joins TRBV6-2 or TRBV6-3 to TRBJ1-1, with D tentatively TRBD1 (6 bases). The CDR3 runs to 11 residues. CDR1 and CDR2 (germline): MNHEY, SVGEGT. V lost 2 bases and J lost 8, with 6 bases in between. CDR3 nucleotides: TGTGCCAGCAGTTACGGGACAGAAGCTTTCTTT. Translation: CASSYGTEAFF.

V and J are TRBV24-1 and TRBJ1-4; TRBD1 matches 7 bases. CDR3 length: 16 amino acids. J gave up 0 bases and V 5 bases, and 5 bases lay outside the gene matches. Germline V CDR1 and CDR2: KGHDR, SFDVKD. CDR3 in DNA: TGTGCCACCAGTGGTGAGGGGGCGTCAACTAATGAAAAACTGTTTTTT. It translates to CATSGEGASTNEKLFF.

This sequence joins TRBV10-3 and TRBJ1-2, with 8 bases aligning to TRBD1. Germline V gives CDR1 ENHRY, CDR2 SYGVKD. The CDR3 length is 14 residues. V gave up 6 bases and J gave up 4 bases; unmatched junction bases: 7. The CDR3 DNA sequence: TGTGCCATCAGACGGACAGGGAGGGTCTATGGCTACACCTTC. Protein product: CAIRRTGRVYGYTF.

J is TRBJ2-3 and V is TRBV12-5; D may be TRBD2 (5 bases). V was clipped by 7 bases and J by 6 bases, with 14 bases between them. Germline V gene data show CDR1 as LGHNT and CDR2 as FRNRAP. The CDR3 sequence is 13 residues long. The CDR3 DNA is TGTGCTAGTGCTACCCCCCGAGGGGATACGCAGTATTTT. This encodes CASATPRGDTQYF.

The rearrangement uses TRBV12-3 or TRBV12-4 and TRBJ1-1; perhaps TRBD1 as D (6 bases). V lost 5 bases to trimming and J lost 4 bases, with 11 bases between them. CDR3 length: 13 amino acids. The chain's CDR3 is CASSGNRATEAFF. The CDR3 coding sequence is TGTGCCAGCAGTGGGAACAGGGCCACTGAAGCTTTCTTT.

Here the CDR3 reads CASTLTGLPYEQYF. CDR3 in DNA: TGTGCCAGCACCCTGACAGGGCTCCCCTACGAGCAGTACTTC. This sequence joins TRBV6-5 and TRBJ2-7; TRBD1 matches at 7 bases. The CDR3 contains 14 residues. V lost 7 bases to trimming and J lost 2 bases; unmatched junction nucleotides: 8. Germline V gives CDR1 MNHEY, CDR2 SVGAGI.

The J gene is TRBJ2-7, the V gene TRBV4-3; tentatively, D is TRBD1 (6 bases). Germline V CDR1 and CDR2: LGHNA, YSLEER. V dropped 0 bases and J dropped 2 bases, with 14 bases sitting between them. This CDR3 has 16 residues. CDR3 sequence: CASSQDLDSLTYEQYF. For the CDR3, the DNA is TGCGCCAGCAGCCAAGATCTGGACAGTCTTACCTACGAGCAGTACTTC.

The chain recombines TRBV6-5 with TRBJ2-2; 8 bases match TRBD2. In germline, CDR1 is MNHEY, CDR2 SVGAGI. The junction had 4 bases not matched to a gene; V was cut back by 6 bases and J by 1 base. This CDR3 has 15 amino acids. CDR3: CASSIAGLNTGELFF. The CDR3 region has the DNA TGTGCCAGCAGCATAGCGGGGTTGAACACCGGGGAGCTGTTTTTT.

CDR3 loop: CASSLDFGDTQPQHF. The CDR3 region has the DNA TGTGCCAGCAGCTTAGATTTCGGGGACACTCAGCCCCAGCATTTT. The chain uses TRBV7-2 and TRBJ1-5; D may be TRBD1 (6 bases). This CDR3 is built from 15 residues. V lost 1 base to trimming and J lost 6 bases, with 13 bases between them. Germline values: CDR1 SGHTA, CDR2 FQGNSA.